A single sample gave rise to the 9 T cell receptor beta chains below, sequenced in a study of human T cells and chemical hapten exposure. TCRdb recomputed calls from the RACE reads with MiXCR, one row per CDR3 protein. The sample lists just over 350,000 distinct CDR3 sequences, roughly 6.3% occurring once. Time point of the sample: patch test 2, 6 weeks after DPC sensitization. Described treatment: therapeutic diphenylcyclopropenone sensitization with weekly scalp DPC. Specimen: whole blood, collected in connection with sensitization to the hapten diphenylcyclopropenone (DPC). These receptors all stem from a woman aged 18 to 35 with alopecia areata. Some clones in this sample may be carry-over from other donors' samples.

This clonotype was picked up many times. The chain uses TRBV5-1 and TRBJ1-1; D remains unclear. The CDR3 has 13 amino acids. Trimming pared 5 bases from V and 1 base from J, leaving 9 bases between. The germline CDR1 and CDR2 sequences are SGHRS and YFSETQ. CDR3 protein: CASRVSGNTEAFF. The CDR3 DNA reads TGCGCCAGCAGGGTCAGCGGGAACACTGAAGCTTTCTTT.

This clonotype has just a few counts. The rearrangement links TRBV6-2 or TRBV6-3 to TRBJ2-4; D is ambiguous. V dropped 0 bases and J dropped 0 bases, with 12 bases sitting between them. CDR3 size: 17 residues. In germline, CDR1 is MNHEY, CDR2 SVGEGT. The CDR3 coding sequence is TGTGCCAGCAGTTACTCGGGGTTTTCCCTAGCCAAAAACATTCAGTACTTC. It specifies CASSYSGFSLAKNIQYF.

This clonotype was seen a handful of times. The V gene is TRBV10-3, the J gene TRBJ1-5; weak D call: TRBD1 (6 bases). Trimming left V 3 bases short and J 0 bases short, with 12 bases between. Germline lookup yields CDR1 ENHRY and CDR2 SYGVKD. The CDR3 has 16 residues. The chain's CDR3 is CAISEGGGRSNQPQHF. In nucleotides, the CDR3 is TGTGCCATCAGTGAAGGGGGGGGTCGTAGCAATCAGCCCCAGCATTTT.

This clonotype was seen ten or more times. This CDR3 reads CASSWGGRGTDTQYF. DNA for the CDR3: TGTGCCAGCAGCTGGGGGGGCCGGGGCACAGATACGCAGTATTTT. The V gene is TRBV3-1, the J gene TRBJ2-3; D possibly corresponds to TRBD2 (7 bases). The length of the CDR3 is 15 residues. Germline values: CDR1 LGHDT, CDR2 YNNKEL (reference sequence). Trimming took off 5 bases at V and 1 base at J, with 13 bases between the two ends.

This clonotype has only a few counts. This chain uses TRBV5-1 with TRBJ2-1; 9 bases align to TRBD1. This CDR3 comprises 14 residues. Germline-derived CDR1 and CDR2 are SGHRS and YFSETQ. The ends lost 4 bases at V and 8 bases at J; junction bases unmatched: 7. CDR3 loop: CASSPGQGIDEQFF. The CDR3 nucleotides are TGCGCCAGCAGCCCGGGACAGGGTATCGATGAGCAGTTCTTC.

This clonotype occurred many times. The chain joins TRBV5-4 to TRBJ1-1; D is unresolved. This CDR3 has 13 residues. V was pared by 1 base and J by 0 bases, with 4 bases between. Germline V lookup: CDR1 SGHNT, CDR2 YYREEE (reference sequence). CDR3: CASSLYMNTEAFF. The CDR3 DNA sequence: TGTGCCAGCAGCTTGTATATGAACACTGAAGCTTTCTTT.

There are many counts of this clonotype. CDR3 nucleotides: TGTGCCAGCAGCCCGGGACAGCGGGATGAAGCTTTCTTT. It specifies CASSPGQRDEAFF. V and J are TRBV21-1 and TRBJ1-1; TRBD1 is the table's D call, not checked against the DNA. TRBV21-1 is annotated as a pseudogene. The CDR3 is 13 amino acids.

The sample holds many counts of this clonotype. The J gene is TRBJ1-5, the V gene TRBV20-1; D perhaps matches TRBD1 (5 bases). The CDR3 is 13 amino acids. CDR1 is DFQATT, CDR2 SNEGSKA, per germline (reference sequence). DNA for the CDR3: TGCAGCGGGGGACGTAGGGGCAATCAGCCCCAGCATTTT. It is translated as CSGGRRGNQPQHF.

This clonotype has a count of ten or more. This chain joins TRBV18 and TRBJ1-1; D is unclear. The CDR3 consists of 16 residues. CDR1 KGHSH and CDR2 LQKENI come from the germline V gene. V shed 3 bases and J shed 2 bases, with 16 bases lying between them. CDR3 residues: CASSPYADTFNTEAFF. CDR3 coding DNA: TGTGCCAGCTCACCGTACGCAGACACCTTTAACACTGAAGCTTTCTTT.